The rows below give T cell receptor beta chains drawn from one sample of a study of blood T cell repertoires in COVID-19. Assay used: immunoSEQ multiplex PCR; TCRdb lists only in-frame clones, some missing. The table records roughly 300,000 clones, 86% of them present only once. The sequenced sample was peripheral blood. Every receptor here comes from a woman aged 25-40 years with COVID-19, enrolled during active disease. CDR3s include the opening cysteine and the closing phenylalanine or tryptophan. A D gene is named only where the DNA matches it firmly. Some rows mark clone size as missing; the rest say once, few, many or name a class of expanded clone.

abundance	d_gene	v_gene	j_gene	CDR3nt	CDR3aa
-	TRBD2	TRBV5-1	TRBJ2-7	TGCGCCAGCAGCTTGGAGCGGGGGGCCTTAGGCTACGAGCAGTACTTC	CASSLERGALGYEQYF
once	-	TRBV2	TRBJ2-7	TGTGCCAGCAGCATCTACGAGCAGTACTTC	CASSIYEQYF
-	-	TRBV5-1	TRBJ2-5	TGCGCCAGCAGCTTGGAGGGGTTGGGAGAGACCCAGTACTTC	CASSLEGLGETQYF
-	-	TRBV10-2	TRBJ2-3	TGCGCCAGCAGCCCGGGAGATACGCAGTATTTT	CASSPGDTQYF
-	-	TRBV6-6	TRBJ1-2	TGTGCCAGCAGTCCCCCGACAGGTTTAGGCTACACCTTC	CASSPPTGLGYTF
few	TRBD1	TRBV6-5	TRBJ2-7	TGTGCCAGCAGTTACTCGATCTGGGACAGGGGCGCCGAGCAGTACTTC	CASSYSIWDRGAEQYF
once	-	TRBV20-1	TRBJ2-1	TGCAGTGCTACTACGGGTAATGAGCAGTTCTTC	CSATTGNEQFF
-	-	TRBV28	TRBJ2-2	TGTGCCAGCAGTTTTGGACTAAACACCGGGGAGCTGTTTTTT	CASSFGLNTGELFF
-	TRBD2	TRBV5-4	TRBJ2-5	TGTGCCAGCAGCTCCCCCCGGGAGGGACTAGCGGGGGGGCCGAGGGAGACCCAGTACTTC	CASSSPREGLAGGPRETQYF
-	TRBD1	TRBV6-5	TRBJ1-2	TGTGCCAGCAGTTCCGGGCAGGGGGCGCGAGGCTACACCTTC	CASSSGQGARGYTF
-	TRBD1	TRBV28	TRBJ2-7	TGTGCCAGCAGTCGACAGGGAAGCTCCTACGAGCAGTACTTC	CASSRQGSSYEQYF
-	-	TRBV18	TRBJ2-3	TGTGCCAGCTCACCCTTAGCAGATACGCAGTATTTT	CASSPLADTQYF
once	-	TRBV12-2	TRBJ1-3	TGTGCAAGTCGCCCTCAGTCGGGGGAGGCTGACTCTGGAAACACCATATATTTT	CASRPQSGEADSGNTIYF
-	-	TRBV7-9	TRBJ1-2	TGTGCCAGCAGCTCAGGGGACTATGGCTACACCTTC	CASSSGDYGYTF
-	-	TRBV5-1	TRBJ1-2	TGCGCCAGCAGCTTGCCGGGGGGCTATGGCTACACCTTC	CASSLPGGYGYTF
-	TRBD1	TRBV5-4	TRBJ1-1	TGTGCCAGCAGCACGGACAGGGTGAGCACTGAAGCTTTCTTT	CASSTDRVSTEAFF
-	TRBD2	TRBV30	TRBJ2-3	TGTGCCTGGAAGGAGCGGGGGACGGATACGCAGTATTTT	CAWKERGTDTQYF
-	TRBD2	TRBV18	TRBJ2-7	TGTGCCAGCTCACAGACTAGCGGGGGCGAGCAGTACTTC	CASSQTSGGEQYF
-	TRBD2	TRBV5-1	TRBJ2-3	TGCGCCAGCAGTCCTCTTGGGACTAGCGAGGTCACAGATACGCAGTATTTT	CASSPLGTSEVTDTQYF
-	TRBD1	TRBV27	TRBJ2-7	TGTGCCAGCAGTTTAAGGGGGACAGTGCCTCACGAGCAGTACTTC	CASSLRGTVPHEQYF
-	TRBD2	TRBV27	TRBJ2-7	TGTGCCAGCAGTGTGGCGGGGGGGGCCTACGAGCAGTACTTC	CASSVAGGAYEQYF
-	TRBD1	TRBV10-1	TRBJ2-6	TGCGCCAGCAGTGAGGGACAGGGGAACGTCCTGACTTTC	CASSEGQGNVLTF
-	TRBD2	TRBV19	TRBJ2-3	TGTGCCAGTAGCTGGGAGAGCGGGGGGGCTCCGACAGATACGCAGTATTTT	CASSWESGGAPTDTQYF
-	-	TRBV6-5	TRBJ1-1	TGTGCCAGCAGGACACCTGAGACAGGGAACACTGAAGCTTTCTTT	CASRTPETGNTEAFF
-	-	TRBV5-4	TRBJ2-3	TGTGCCAGCAGCTCCTCCACAGATACGCAGTATTTT	CASSSSTDTQYF
-	-	TRBV18	TRBJ2-7	TGTGCCAGCTCACCGAGCATCGGAGGGCTGGACGAGCAGTACTTC	CASSPSIGGLDEQYF
-	-	TRBV28	TRBJ2-2	TGTGCCAGCAGTTTACTTAACACCGGGGAGCTGTTTTTT	CASSLLNTGELFF
-	-	TRBV6-5	TRBJ1-2	TGTGCCAGCAGTTACTCGTTGCAGGCGAACTATGGCTACACCTTC	CASSYSLQANYGYTF
few	-	TRBV27	TRBJ1-2	TGTGCCAGCTTAGGGGGAGCTAACTATGGCTACACCTTC	CASLGGANYGYTF
-	TRBD2	TRBV5-5	TRBJ2-7	TGTGCCAGCAGCTGGGGACTACCAGAAACCTACGAGCAGTACTTC	CASSWGLPETYEQYF
-	TRBD1	TRBV5-1	TRBJ2-5	TGCGCCAGCAGCCCCGGGACAGGGGGCCGAGAGACCCAGTACTTC	CASSPGTGGRETQYF
once	-	TRBV7-2	TRBJ2-7	TGTGCCAGCAGCCCAATACGGGACTCCTACGAGCAGTACTTC	CASSPIRDSYEQYF
once	-	TRBV28	TRBJ2-7	TGTGCCAGCAGTTTATCAGGGCCAAGCGAGCAGTACTTC	CASSLSGPSEQYF
-	-	TRBV9	TRBJ1-1	TGTGCCAGCAGCGCGGAGGAACCGGAAGCTTTCTTT	CASSAEEPEAFF
-	TRBD1	TRBV10-3	TRBJ2-7	TGTGCCATCAGTGTGGGGACAGGGAACGAGCAGTACTTC	CAISVGTGNEQYF
-	TRBD1	TRBV5-4	TRBJ2-7	TGTGCCAGCAGCTGGGGACAGTACGAGCAGTACTTC	CASSWGQYEQYF
-	TRBD1	TRBV14	TRBJ2-4	TGTGCCAGCAGCCAAGGGGATGGGACAGCCGGACTAGCCAAAAACATTCAGTACTTC	CASSQGDGTAGLAKNIQYF
-	TRBD2	TRBV13	TRBJ2-3	TGTGCCAGCAGCCCGAGGACTAGCGGGGGGGCCCCAGATACGCAGTATTTT	CASSPRTSGGAPDTQYF
-	-	TRBV9	TRBJ1-4	TGTGCCAGCAGCTCAATCAGCGGGGGCTTATCGGGAAAACTGTTTTTT	CASSSISGGLSGKLFF
-	TRBD2	TRBV10-2	TRBJ2-7	TGCGCCAGCAGTGAGAGTCAGCGGGGAAAGTACGAGCAGTACTTC	CASSESQRGKYEQYF
-	TRBD2	TRBV7-6	TRBJ2-7	TGTGCCAGCAGCTTAAACGGGGGGGTCGACGAGCAGTACTTC	CASSLNGGVDEQYF
-	TRBD1	TRBV19	TRBJ2-2	TGTGCCAGTAGTATTTTAACAGGGGGCACGAACACCGGGGAGCTGTTTTTT	CASSILTGGTNTGELFF
-	-	TRBV5-1	TRBJ2-5	TGCGCCAGCAGCCAATTGGAGGGCCAAGAGACCCAGTACTTC	CASSQLEGQETQYF
-	TRBD2	TRBV5-6	TRBJ2-4	TGTGCCAGCAGCCATCCATCGGGGGGCAAAAACATTCAGTACTTC	CASSHPSGGKNIQYF
-	-	TRBV15	TRBJ1-3	TGTGCCACCAGCCCGGGAAACACCATATATTTT	CATSPGNTIYF
few	TRBD2	TRBV3-1/TRBV3-2	TRBJ2-7	TGTGCCAGCAGCCTTCGTCAAGCGGGAAAGGAGCAGTACTTC	CASSLRQAGKEQYF
-	-	TRBV9	TRBJ1-2	TGTGCCAGCAGCGTAGGGGGAGCAGGTTATGGCTACACCTTC	CASSVGGAGYGYTF
few	-	TRBV5-1	TRBJ2-1	TGCGCCAGCAGCTTGGGTCACCGGGGGGCTTCGATCAGTGAGCAGTTCTTC	CASSLGHRGASISEQFF
-	-	TRBV28	TRBJ1-3	TGTGCCAGCGGACGGGGTTTAGCTGGAAACACCATATATTTT	CASGRGLAGNTIYF
-	-	TRBV28	TRBJ2-7	TGTGCCAGCACATTAAGCGGTGAAGCCTACGAGCAGTACTTC	CASTLSGEAYEQYF
-	TRBD1	TRBV5-1	TRBJ2-1	TGCGCCAGCAGCGTCAGACAGGGGGCCTACAATGAGCAGTTCTTC	CASSVRQGAYNEQFF
-	-	TRBV7-9	TRBJ1-2	TGTGCCAGCAGCTTAGACACCGAGGTTGGAGGGTTCTATGGCTACACCTTC	CASSLDTEVGGFYGYTF
-	TRBD1	TRBV5-1	TRBJ1-4	TGCGCCAGCAGCCCGGGACAGGGGGGCGAAAAACTGTTTTTT	CASSPGQGGEKLFF
few	TRBD1	TRBV19	TRBJ1-3	TGTGCCAGCGGGGACCGGGGGACAGGGCCTACCCCAAGAAGAAACACCATATATTTT	CASGDRGTGPTPRRNTIYF